The 19 T cell receptor beta chains presented below share a single source sample, sequenced in a study of cytomegalovirus exposure and HLA in healthy donors. The PCR made use of 60 Vbeta and 13 Jbeta primers. Method: immunoSEQ multiplex PCR; TCRdb's copy keeps in-frame clones and lacks some. Its clone listing holds fewer than 150,000 clones. The sequenced sample was PBMCs. The receptors originated from a man aged 18-30 years in good health and CMV-seronegative.

This chain connects TRBV18 to TRBJ2-7, with D uncertain. The CDR3 runs to 12 residues. V lost 0 bases, J lost 5 bases, and 5 bases lay in between. Germline V gives CDR1 KGHSH, CDR2 LQKENI. DNA for the CDR3: TGTGCCAGCTCACCACCGTCAGACGAGCAGTACTTC. This codes for CASSPPSDEQYF.

This chain uses TRBV13 with TRBJ2-2, with 9 bases that match TRBD1. The CDR3 length is 18 residues. Germline V gene lookup returns CDR1 PRHDT and CDR2 FYEKMQ (reference sequence). J lost 1 base, V lost 1 base, and 7 bases had no gene match. In DNA, the CDR3 is TGTGCCAGCAGCTTAGTTGGTGGACAGGGGCGGAACACCGGGGAGCTGTTTTTT. The encoded protein is CASSLVGGQGRNTGELFF.

The chain uses TRBV9 and TRBJ1-4, with 9 bases lining up with TRBD1. V gave up 4 bases and J gave up 5 bases; unmatched junction bases: 6. There are 15 residues in the CDR3. Germline V gene lookup returns CDR1 SGDLS and CDR2 YYNGEE. The CDR3, as DNA: TGTGCCAGCAGCAAGGGAGACAGGGGGAATGAAAAACTGTTTTTT. Its translation is CASSKGDRGNEKLFF.

V gene TRBV30 combines with J gene TRBJ2-7; D is possibly TRBD2 (6 bases). Germline CDR1 GTSNPN, CDR2 SVGIG (reference sequence). Deletions cut 3 bases from V and 1 base from J, with 13 bases between. The CDR3 has 14 residues. DNA of the CDR3: TGTGCCTGGAGGCGGGACTCTATTTCCTACGAGCAGTACTTC. Its translation is CAWRRDSISYEQYF.

This chain uses TRBV18 with TRBJ1-1; D remains unclear. The CDR3 extends over 14 amino acids. Germline V gene sequence: CDR1 KGHSH, CDR2 LQKENI. Trimming stripped 3 bases from V and 2 bases from J, with 10 bases between. This CDR3 reads CASSPSGANTEAFF. DNA for the CDR3: TGTGCCAGCTCACCGAGTGGTGCCAACACTGAAGCTTTCTTT.

V is TRBV7-9 and J is TRBJ2-7, with D maybe TRBD2 (7 bases). Trimming removed 5 bases at V and 4 bases at J, with 15 bases between. The CDR3 length is 14 residues. Per germline, CDR1 SEHNR and CDR2 FQNEAQ (reference sequence). CDR3 bases: TGTGCCAGCAGCAGCCCCGGGGGGCGATACGAGCAGTACTTC. Translated, it gives CASSSPGGRYEQYF.

This chain links TRBV6-6 with TRBJ2-2; 7 bases align to TRBD1. The trim removed 4 bases at V and 2 bases at J, leaving 7 bases unmatched. The germline V gene encodes CDR1 MNHNY and CDR2 SVGAGI (reference sequence). This CDR3 is 16 amino acids long. As DNA, the CDR3 is TGTGCCAGCAGTTTACTCGGGACAGTCAACACCGGGGAGCTGTTTTTT. It yields the protein CASSLLGTVNTGELFF.

V gene TRBV2 combines with J gene TRBJ2-2; TRBD1 agrees at 7 bases. CDR3 size: 15 residues. V gave up 5 bases and J gave up 3 bases; unmatched junction bases: 6. Germline CDR1 is SNHLY and CDR2 is FYNNEI. CDR3 region: CASSRDRADTGELFF. The CDR3 DNA reads TGTGCCAGCAGTCGTGACAGGGCGGACACCGGGGAGCTGTTTTTT.

V usage is TRBV28 and J usage is TRBJ2-5, with TRBD2 identical over 13 bases. Trimming removed 3 bases from V and 4 bases from J; junction bases left unmatched: 8. Germline V gives CDR1 MDHEN, CDR2 SYDVKM. This CDR3 comprises 17 residues. This chain's CDR3 is CASSFTTSGRTGETQYF. The CDR3 nucleotides are TGTGCCAGCAGTTTTACGACTAGCGGGAGGACGGGAGAGACCCAGTACTTC.

The chain combines TRBV7-9 with TRBJ1-2, with 9 positions matching TRBD1. V shed 1 base, J shed 7 bases, and the junction held 4 bases outside the gene matches. This CDR3 spans 14 amino acids. Per the germline V gene, CDR1 is SEHNR and CDR2 is FQNEAQ (reference sequence). This chain's CDR3 is CASSLGTGVLGYTF. For the CDR3, the DNA is TGTGCCAGCAGCTTAGGGACAGGGGTGCTTGGCTACACCTTC.

The V and J genes are TRBV15 and TRBJ2-7, with 7 bases lining up with TRBD1. Germline CDR1 and CDR2: LNHNV and YYDKDF (reference sequence). The CDR3 has 14 residues. Germline trimming cut 0 bases from V and 4 bases from J; bases unmatched to any gene: 3. The CDR3 coding sequence is TGTGCCACCAGCAGAGAGGGACAGACTTACGAGCAGTACTTC. This codes for CATSREGQTYEQYF.

The chain combines TRBV28 with TRBJ1-2; D perhaps matches TRBD1 (6 bases). The germline V gene encodes CDR1 MDHEN and CDR2 SYDVKM. Trimming pared 3 bases from V and 4 bases from J, leaving 15 bases between. CDR3 length: 15 amino acids. The CDR3 reads CASSLWATGGYGYTF. The CDR3 DNA is TGTGCCAGCAGTTTGTGGGCGACAGGAGGCTATGGCTACACCTTC.

The V gene is TRBV7-9, the J gene TRBJ1-6, with 7 bases that match TRBD1. The CDR3 sequence is 18 residues long. Germline V gene data show CDR1 as SEHNR and CDR2 as FQNEAQ (reference sequence). J lost 0 bases, V lost 6 bases, and 11 bases had no gene match. CDR3 region: CASSLDRVKSSYNSPLHF. The CDR3 DNA reads TGTGCCAGCAGTCTCGACAGGGTCAAGAGCTCCTATAATTCACCCCTCCACTTT.

The chain recombines TRBV5-4 with TRBJ1-1; D possibly corresponds to TRBD1 (5 bases). Between the trimmed V and J ends, which lost 4 bases and 0 bases, there was a span of 13 bases. The length of the CDR3 is 15 residues. Germline loops: CDR1 SGHNT, CDR2 YYREEE (reference sequence). CDR3 sequence reads: CASSPPGLLNTEAFF. The CDR3 nucleotides are TGTGCCAGCAGCCCCCCGGGACTCCTGAACACTGAAGCTTTCTTT.

The J gene is TRBJ2-2, the V gene TRBV5-1, with 8 bases lining up with TRBD2. V lost 0 bases to trimming and J lost 1 base; unmatched junction nucleotides: 5. The CDR3 length is 17 residues. The germline CDR1 and CDR2 sequences are SGHRS and YFSETQ. CDR3: CASSLGAGGLNTGELFF. CDR3 coding DNA: TGCGCCAGCAGCTTGGGGGCGGGAGGCTTGAACACCGGGGAGCTGTTTTTT.

CDR3 coding DNA: TGCGCCAGCAGCTTGATGGGGGACTTAGTCAATTCACCCCTCCACTTT. Protein product: CASSLMGDLVNSPLHF. This sequence joins TRBV5-1 and TRBJ1-6, with D possibly TRBD1 on 5 matching bases. The CDR3 runs 16 residues. V was pared by 1 base and J by 7 bases, with 15 bases between. Germline V CDR1 and CDR2: SGHRS, YFSETQ.

V usage is TRBV5-8 and J usage is TRBJ2-7, with D possibly being TRBD1 (5 bases). V lost 3 bases, J lost 0 bases, and 10 bases lay in between. This CDR3 has 14 residues. Germline V gene sequence: CDR1 SGHTS, CDR2 YDEGEE. CDR3 loop: CASSSRVLSYEQYF. The CDR3 region has the DNA TGTGCCAGCAGCTCCAGGGTCCTCTCCTACGAGCAGTACTTC.

The rearrangement links TRBV7-3 to TRBJ2-2; D might be TRBD1 (6 bases). Trimming left V 5 bases short and J 4 bases short, with 14 bases between. The CDR3 contains 15 residues. The germline CDR1 and CDR2 sequences are SGHTA and FQGTGA. The CDR3 loop reads CASSPHRESTGELFF. The CDR3 DNA reads TGTGCCAGCAGCCCCCACAGGGAGAGCACCGGGGAGCTGTTTTTT. Supplemented by reference TRBV7-3 and TRBJ2-2, the full variable domain reads GAGVSQTPSNKVTEKGKYVELRCDPISGHTALYWYRQSLGQGPEFLIYFQGTGAADDSGLPNDRFFAVRPEGSVSTLKIQRTERGDSAVYLCASSPHRESTGELFFGEGSRLTVL.

This chain joins TRBV11-2 and TRBJ2-3; D unresolved. CDR1 and CDR2 (germline): SGHAT, FQNNGV. V was clipped by 1 base and J by 3 bases, with 11 bases between them. This CDR3 is 15 amino acids long. CDR3: CASSLGDTRTDTQYF. In nucleotides, the CDR3 is TGTGCCAGCAGCTTAGGCGACACCAGAACAGATACGCAGTATTTT.